This T cell receptor (beta chain) was profiled in a study of blood T cell repertoires in COVID-19. Method: immunoSEQ multiplex PCR; TCRdb's copy keeps in-frame clones and lacks some. The sample includes roughly 190,000 clones, around 80% of them seen just once. The ends lost 7 bases at V and 7 bases at J; junction bases unmatched: 14. Per germline, CDR1 MNHEY and CDR2 SMNVEV (reference sequence). The CDR3 runs 16 residues. The sample was peripheral blood. This chain links TRBV27 with TRBJ2-1; 9 nucleotides align to TRBD1. The source of this sequence is a human donor in a cohort sampled during active COVID-19. As DNA, the CDR3 is TGTGCCAGCACTGACCAAGGACAGGGGAACTTGAATGAGCAGTTCTTC. This codes for CASTDQGQGNLNEQFF.